This T cell receptor (beta chain) originates from a study of T cell responses to AZD1222 COVID-19 vaccine. CDR1 and CDR2 (germline): DFQATT, SNEGSKA (reference sequence). This CDR3 has 10 amino acids. The method was immunoSEQ multiplex PCR; TCRdb's version includes in-frame clones alone and lacks a portion of them. The sample yields roughly 190,000 clones, 85% to 95% seen once. Findings of the study overall: Spike-specific TCR breadth and depth grew following two AZD1222 doses. Epitopes outside B.1.351 and B.1.1.7 mutated regions reportedly drew nearly half of spike TCRs. Seropositive AZD1222 recipients at baseline numbered only five to seven. Donors skewed white British and female; clonal diversity was possibly underestimated.

As for this clone: The antigen is not known.

V is TRBV20-1 and J is TRBJ1-1; D gene uncertain. This TCR was recovered from an adult in good health. Sample: peripheral blood, taken on day 0 of AZD1222 vaccination. The CDR3 protein is CARGGTEAFF. In DNA form, the CDR3 reads TGCGCTCGAGGTGGCACTGAAGCTTTCTTT.